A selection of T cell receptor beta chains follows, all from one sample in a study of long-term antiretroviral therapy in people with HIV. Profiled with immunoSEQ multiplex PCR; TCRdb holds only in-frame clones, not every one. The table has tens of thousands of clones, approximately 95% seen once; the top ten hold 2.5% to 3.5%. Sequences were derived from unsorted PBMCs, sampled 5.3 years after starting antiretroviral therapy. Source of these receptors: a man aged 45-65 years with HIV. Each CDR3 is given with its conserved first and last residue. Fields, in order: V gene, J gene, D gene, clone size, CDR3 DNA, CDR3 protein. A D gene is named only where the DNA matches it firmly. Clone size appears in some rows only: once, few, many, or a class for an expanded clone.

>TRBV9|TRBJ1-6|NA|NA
TGTGCCAGCAGCGTAGACCGACAGAAATCTAATTCACCCCTCCACTTT
CASSVDRQKSNSPLHF
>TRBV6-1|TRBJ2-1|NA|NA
TGTGCCAGCAGACCCGCCCGGAGTAGCATCAATGAGCAGTTCTTC
CASRPARSSINEQFF
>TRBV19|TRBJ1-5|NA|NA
TGTGCCAGTATAACAGCCTATGGCAATCAGCCCCAGCATTTT
CASITAYGNQPQHF
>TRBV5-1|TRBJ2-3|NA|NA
TGCGCCAGCAGCGTCGACCTTAGTACGCAGTATTTT
CASSVDLSTQYF
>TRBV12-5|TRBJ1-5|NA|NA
TGTGCTAGTGGTAAAGAGAATCAGCCCCAGCATTTT
CASGKENQPQHF
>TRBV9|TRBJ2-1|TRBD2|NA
TGTGCCAGCAGCGCCTTACGAGGGGCGGGGGGGCCCCCCTACAATGAGCAGTTCTTC
CASSALRGAGGPPYNEQFF
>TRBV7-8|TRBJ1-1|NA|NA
TGTGCCAGCAGCTTAGCCAGGGGAACTGAAGCTTTCTTT
CASSLARGTEAFF
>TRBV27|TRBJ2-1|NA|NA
TGTGCCAGCAGCCGCCCTCCGGGCCGCTCCTACAATGAGCAGTTCTTC
CASSRPPGRSYNEQFF
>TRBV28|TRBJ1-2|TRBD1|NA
TGTGCCAGCAGTTTAGTACAGGGGGGCTATGGCTACACCTTC
CASSLVQGGYGYTF
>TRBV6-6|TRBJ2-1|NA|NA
TGTGCCAGCAGTTACCCCACAGGGTTCGAGACCAATGAGCAGTTCTTC
CASSYPTGFETNEQFF
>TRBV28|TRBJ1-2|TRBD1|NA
TGTGCCAGCAGGGTCGCGGGACAGGGTTATGGCTACACCTTC
CASRVAGQGYGYTF
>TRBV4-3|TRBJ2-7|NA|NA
TGCGCCAGCAGCCAAGACTGGCCTAGCAGCTACGAGCAGTACTTC
CASSQDWPSSYEQYF
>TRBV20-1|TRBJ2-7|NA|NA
TGCAGTGCTAAAGGGCCCTACGAGCAGTACTTC
CSAKGPYEQYF
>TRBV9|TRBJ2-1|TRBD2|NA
TGTGCCAGCAGCAGACTAGCGGGGGTAACGGATGAGCAGTTCTTC
CASSRLAGVTDEQFF
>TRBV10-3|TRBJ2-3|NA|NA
TGTGCCATCGGACCTAGCACAGATACGCAGTATTTT
CAIGPSTDTQYF
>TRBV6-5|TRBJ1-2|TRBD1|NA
TGTGCCAGCAGGGCAGCACAGGGGGCGTTGGGGGGCTACACCTTC
CASRAAQGALGGYTF
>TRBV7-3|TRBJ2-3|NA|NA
TGTGCCAGCAGCTTAATGGGGGGGGCAATCCAAGATACGCAGTATTTT
CASSLMGGAIQDTQYF
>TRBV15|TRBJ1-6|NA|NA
TGTGCCACCAGCTCTGGACGGTATAATTCACCCCTCCACTTT
CATSSGRYNSPLHF
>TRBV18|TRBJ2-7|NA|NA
TGTGCCAGCTCACCACAATCGGGCAGCTCCTACGAGCAGTACTTC
CASSPQSGSSYEQYF
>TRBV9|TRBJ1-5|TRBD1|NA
TGTGCCAGCAGCGTACACAGGGGGGCCCAGCCCCAGCATTTT
CASSVHRGAQPQHF
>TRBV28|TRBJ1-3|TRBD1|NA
TGTGCCAGCAGTCCTGGACAGGTTGGAAACACCATATATTTT
CASSPGQVGNTIYF
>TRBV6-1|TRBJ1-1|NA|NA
TGTGCCAGCAGTGAATCTTGGGCGACAGCTTTCTTT
CASSESWATAFF
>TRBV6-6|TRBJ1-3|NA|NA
TGTGCCAGCAGTTACCGGGGGCTCTCTGGAAACACCATATATTTT
CASSYRGLSGNTIYF
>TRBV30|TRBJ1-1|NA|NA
TGTGCCTGGAGTGCAGACTCAGGGACCAACACTGAAGCTTTCTTT
CAWSADSGTNTEAFF
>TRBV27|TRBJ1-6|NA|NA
TGTGCCAGCAGCAACTCCGGATTGCAGTCGACCTCCTATAATTCACCCCTCCACTTT
CASSNSGLQSTSYNSPLHF
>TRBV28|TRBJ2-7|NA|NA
TGTGCCAGCAGTGATGGCGGGGTTAAGCACGAGCAGTACTTC
CASSDGGVKHEQYF
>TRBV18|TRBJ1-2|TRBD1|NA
TGTGCCAGCTCACCGACTGGACAGGGGGCGCTTGGCTACACCTTC
CASSPTGQGALGYTF
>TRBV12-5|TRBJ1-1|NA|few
TGTGCTAGTGGTTTGGTACGGGGCACTGAAGCTTTCTTT
CASGLVRGTEAFF
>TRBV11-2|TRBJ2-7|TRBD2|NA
TGTGCCAGCAGCCCAGGACTAGCGGGGGGGATTTTCAACTCCTACGAGCAGTACTTC
CASSPGLAGGIFNSYEQYF
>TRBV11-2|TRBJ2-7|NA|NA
TGTGCCAGCAGCTTAGTTAGGGGGACCTACGAGCAGTACTTC
CASSLVRGTYEQYF
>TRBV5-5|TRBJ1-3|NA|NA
TGTGCCAGCAGCTATTTTTCTGGAAACACCATATATTTT
CASSYFSGNTIYF
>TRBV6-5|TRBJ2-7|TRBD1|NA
TGTGCCAGCAAGACAGGGGTAGGCGAGCAGTACTTC
CASKTGVGEQYF